This T cell receptor (beta chain) was captured by sequencing in a study of long-term antiretroviral therapy in people with HIV. CDR3 length equals 13 residues. Germline assignment: CDR1 SGHAT and CDR2 FQNNGV. Trimming left V 1 base short and J 7 bases short, with 11 bases between. The assay used was immunoSEQ (version v3.0), run at survey level. Produced via immunoSEQ multiplex PCR; TCRdb's table is partial and in-frame only. The table has under 30,000 clones, 95% seen once. Each donor had at least one pre-ART and at least two post-ART PBMC samples. The material sequenced was unsorted PBMCs, taken 5.3 years after starting antiretroviral therapy. V and J are TRBV11-2 and TRBJ2-7, with D maybe TRBD2 (6 bases). This clonotype was obtained from a man aged 45-65 years with HIV. The CDR3 loop is CASSLAAGSEQYF. For the CDR3, the DNA is TGTGCCAGCAGCTTAGCGGCCGGGAGTGAGCAGTACTTC.